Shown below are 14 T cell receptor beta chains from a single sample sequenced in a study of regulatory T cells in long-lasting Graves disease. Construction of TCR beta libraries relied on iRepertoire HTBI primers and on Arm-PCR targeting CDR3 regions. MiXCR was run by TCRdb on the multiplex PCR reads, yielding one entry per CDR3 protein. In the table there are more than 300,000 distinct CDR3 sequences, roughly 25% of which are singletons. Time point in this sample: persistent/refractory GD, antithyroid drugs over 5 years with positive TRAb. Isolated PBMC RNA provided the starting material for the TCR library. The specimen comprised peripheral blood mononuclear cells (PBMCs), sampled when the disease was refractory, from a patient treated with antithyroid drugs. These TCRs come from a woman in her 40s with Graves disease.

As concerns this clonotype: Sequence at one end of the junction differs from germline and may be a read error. The CDR3 loop is CGVRWILGETQYF. CDR3 bases: TGCGGCGTCCGTTGGATTCTGGGAGAGACCCAGTACTTC. The J gene is TRBJ2-5, the V gene TRBV29-1; the D is unclear. The CDR3 totals 13 residues. Germline V lookup: CDR1 SQVTM, CDR2 ANQGSEA. The variable domain in full, with the rest retrieved from reference TRBV29-1 and TRBJ2-5, is SAVISQKPSRDICQRGTSLTIQCQVDSQVTMMFWYRQQPGQSLTLIATANQGSEATYESGFVIDKFPISRPNLTFSTLTVSNMSPEDSSIYLCGVRWILGETQYFGPGTRLLVL.

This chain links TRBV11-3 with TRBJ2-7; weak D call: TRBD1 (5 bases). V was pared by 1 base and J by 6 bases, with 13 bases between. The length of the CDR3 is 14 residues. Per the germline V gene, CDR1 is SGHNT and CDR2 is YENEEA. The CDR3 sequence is CASSLAPGMGEQYF. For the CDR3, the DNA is TGTGCCAGCAGCTTAGCACCAGGGATGGGCGAGCAGTACTTC.

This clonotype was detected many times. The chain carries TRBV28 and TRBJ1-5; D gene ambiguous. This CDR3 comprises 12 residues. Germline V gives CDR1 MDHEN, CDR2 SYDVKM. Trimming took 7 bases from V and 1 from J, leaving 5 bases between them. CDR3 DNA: TGTGCCAGCACCGACAGCAATCAGCCCCAGCATTTT. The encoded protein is CASTDSNQPQHF.

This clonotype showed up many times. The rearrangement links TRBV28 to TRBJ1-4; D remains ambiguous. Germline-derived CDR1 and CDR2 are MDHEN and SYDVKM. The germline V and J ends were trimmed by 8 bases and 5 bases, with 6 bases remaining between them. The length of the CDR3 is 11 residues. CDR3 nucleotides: TGTGCCAGCGAATCGAATGAAAAACTGTTTTTT. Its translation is CASESNEKLFF. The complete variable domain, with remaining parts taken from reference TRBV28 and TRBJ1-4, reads DVKVTQSSRYLVKRTGEKVFLECVQDMDHENMFWYRQDPGLGLRLIYFSYDVKMKEKGDIPEGYSVSREKKERFSLILESASTNQTSMYLCASESNEKLFFGSGTQLSVL.

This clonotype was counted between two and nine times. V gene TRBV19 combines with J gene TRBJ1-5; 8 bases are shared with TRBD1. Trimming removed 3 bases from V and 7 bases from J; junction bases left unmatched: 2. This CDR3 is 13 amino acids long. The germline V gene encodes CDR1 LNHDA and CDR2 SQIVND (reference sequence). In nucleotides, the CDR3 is TGTGCCAGTAGTATGACAGGGGAACAGCCCCAGCATTTT. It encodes CASSMTGEQPQHF.

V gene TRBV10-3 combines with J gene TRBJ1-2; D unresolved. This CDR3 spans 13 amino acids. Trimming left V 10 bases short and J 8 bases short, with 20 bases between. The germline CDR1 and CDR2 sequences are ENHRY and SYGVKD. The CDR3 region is CASLVFGIGGYTF. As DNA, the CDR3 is TGTGCCAGCCTTGTTTTTGGTATTGGAGGCTACACCTTC.

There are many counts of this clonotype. The CDR3 DNA follows: TGTGCCAGCAGTTCGGCAGGGAAGGGGTATAGCAATCAGCCCCAGCATTTT. Protein product: CASSSAGKGYSNQPQHF. The chain links TRBV28 to TRBJ1-5, with D possibly TRBD1 on 5 matching bases. Germline values: CDR1 MDHEN, CDR2 SYDVKM. The CDR3 contains 17 residues. The V end was cut by 4 bases, the J end by 0 bases, with 16 bases between.

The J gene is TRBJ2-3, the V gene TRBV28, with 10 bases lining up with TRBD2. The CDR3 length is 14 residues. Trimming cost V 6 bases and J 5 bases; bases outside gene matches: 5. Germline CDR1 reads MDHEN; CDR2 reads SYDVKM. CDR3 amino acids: CASRRAGGRDTQYF. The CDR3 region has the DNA TGTGCCAGCAGAAGAGCGGGAGGGCGAGATACGCAGTATTTT.

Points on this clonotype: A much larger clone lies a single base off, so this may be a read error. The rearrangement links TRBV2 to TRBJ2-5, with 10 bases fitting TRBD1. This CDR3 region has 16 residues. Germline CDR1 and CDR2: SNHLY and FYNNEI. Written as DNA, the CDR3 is TGTACCAGCAGCCAAATGGAGGACAGGGGGGAACAGACCCAGTACTTC. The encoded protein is CTSSQMEDRGEQTQYF.

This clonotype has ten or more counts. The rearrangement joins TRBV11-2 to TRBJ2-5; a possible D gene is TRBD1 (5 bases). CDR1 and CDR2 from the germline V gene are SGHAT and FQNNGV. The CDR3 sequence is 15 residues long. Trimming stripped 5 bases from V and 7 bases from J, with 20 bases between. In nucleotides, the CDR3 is TGTGCCAGCAGCGATAGTCTGGGGCTAATCGGGACCCAGTACTTC. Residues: CASSDSLGLIGTQYF.

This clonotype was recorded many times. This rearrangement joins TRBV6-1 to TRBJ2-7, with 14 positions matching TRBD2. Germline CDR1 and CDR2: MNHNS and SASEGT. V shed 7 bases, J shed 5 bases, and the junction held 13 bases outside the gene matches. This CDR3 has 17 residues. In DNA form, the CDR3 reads TGTGCCAGCAACAAAGGGGGGACTAGCGGGAGAGGCAACGAGCAGTACTTC. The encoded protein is CASNKGGTSGRGNEQYF.

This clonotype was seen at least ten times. The CDR3 sequence is CASSYEEGSGANVLTF. The CDR3 coding sequence is TGTGCCAGCAGCTACGAGGAGGGTTCTGGGGCCAACGTCCTGACTTTC. V gene TRBV6-5 combines with J gene TRBJ2-6, with a possible D match to TRBD2 (6 bases). V was pared by 6 bases and J by 1 base, with 13 bases between. Germline CDR1 and CDR2: MNHEY and SVGAGI. CDR3 length: 16 amino acids.

The chain's CDR3 is CASSQWGSGSTDTQYF. The CDR3 DNA sequence: TGTGCCAGCAGTCAGTGGGGTAGCGGATCCACAGATACGCAGTATTTT. The chain combines TRBV2 with TRBJ2-3; perhaps TRBD2 as D (6 bases). The CDR3 spans 16 residues. V lost 5 bases, J lost 2 bases, and 17 bases lay in between. Germline V CDR1 and CDR2: SNHLY, FYNNEI.

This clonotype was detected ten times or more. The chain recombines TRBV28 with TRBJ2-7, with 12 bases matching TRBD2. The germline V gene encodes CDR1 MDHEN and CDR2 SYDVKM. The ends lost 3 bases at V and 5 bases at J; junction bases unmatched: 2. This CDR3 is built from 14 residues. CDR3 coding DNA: TGTGCCAGCAGTTTGACTAGCGGGAGCCACGAGCAGTACTTC. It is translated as CASSLTSGSHEQYF.